This T cell receptor (beta chain) comes out of a study of T-cell memory formation after mild COVID-19. Study conclusions and caveats: Clones contracting across day 15 to 85 had a balanced CD4/CD8 profile; later expanding clones leaned CD4+.

TCRdb fed the 5' RACE reads into MiXCR, producing one record per CDR3 protein. Of roughly 130,000 distinct CDR3 sequences listed, roughly 6% are singletons. As to this clonotype: The target antigen is unknown.

This clonotype was sampled from an adult woman who had mild COVID-19 (a few samples of this study predate the infection). Cell type and time point are not known. The sequenced sample consisted of PBMCs or a T cell subset sorted from them (not recorded which).

CDR3 in amino acids: CASSPYGPAGTYEQYF. In nucleotides, the CDR3 is TGTGCCAGCAGCCCGTACGGGCCAGCGGGGACCTACGAGCAGTACTTC. This rearrangement joins TRBV7-9 to TRBJ2-7; 7 bases agree with TRBD2. V was pared by 5 bases and J by 2 bases, with 12 bases of the junction left unmatched. This CDR3 is 16 amino acids long. Germline CDR1 SEHNR, CDR2 FQNEAQ (reference sequence).